These 30 T cell receptor beta chains share one sample of origin, sequenced in a study of blood T cell repertoires in COVID-19. Generated by immunoSEQ multiplex PCR, the TCRdb table keeps only in-frame clones and is missing some. This table holds 450,000 to 500,000 clones, approximately 83% found once. Specimen: peripheral blood. The receptors here all came from a human donor in a cohort sampled during active COVID-19.

The V and J genes are TRBV7-9 and TRBJ2-7; D is unresolved. V lost 2 bases and J lost 2, with 7 bases in between. This CDR3 is built from 13 residues. From germline, CDR1 is SEHNR and CDR2 FQNEAQ (reference sequence). The chain's CDR3 is CASSLPPAYEQYF. The CDR3, as DNA: TGTGCCAGCAGCTTACCCCCAGCCTACGAGCAGTACTTC.

This chain uses TRBV27 with TRBJ1-1; no clear D gene. Germline CDR1 is MNHEY and CDR2 is SMNVEV (reference sequence). The germline V and J ends were trimmed by 6 bases and 1 base, with 15 bases remaining between them. CDR3 size: 15 residues. The CDR3 here is CASRGGSRPNTEAFF. The CDR3 nucleotides are TGTGCCAGCAGGGGAGGGTCAAGACCGAACACTGAAGCTTTCTTT.

CDR3 bases: TGCAGCGTTGAGACAGGGGGGGTGGACGAGCAGTACTTC. It specifies CSVETGGVDEQYF. This chain joins TRBV29-1 and TRBJ2-7; 9 bases match TRBD1. Germline V lookup: CDR1 SQVTM, CDR2 ANQGSEA. The CDR3 has 13 residues. V shed 3 bases, J shed 5 bases, and the junction held 5 bases outside the gene matches.

This rearrangement joins TRBV7-2 to TRBJ2-7, with 12 bases lining up with TRBD2. The trim removed 4 bases at V and 7 bases at J, leaving 5 bases unmatched. Germline V gives CDR1 SGHTA, CDR2 FQGNSA. The CDR3 runs 14 residues. The DNA of the CDR3 is TGTGCCAGCAGCTCCGGACTAGCGGGATGGGAGCAGTACTTC. This encodes CASSSGLAGWEQYF. Looking up the rest from reference TRBV7-2 and TRBJ2-7 gives the full variable domain: GAGVSQSPSNKVTEKGKDVELRCDPISGHTALYWYRQSLGQGLEFLIYFQGNSAPDKSGLPSDRFSAERTGGSVSTLTIQRTQQEDSAVYLCASSSGLAGWEQYFGPGTRLTVT.

This sequence joins TRBV19 and TRBJ1-1; possibly TRBD1 for D (6 bases). The CDR3 runs 13 residues. Trimming removed 7 bases at V and 11 bases at J, with 20 bases between. The germline V gene encodes CDR1 LNHDA and CDR2 SQIVND (reference sequence). The CDR3 protein is CASTLSRQARAFF. The CDR3 DNA follows: TGTGCCAGTACCCTTTCACGACAGGCGCGGGCTTTCTTT.

The gene calls are TRBV24-1 and TRBJ2-7; 8 positions agree with TRBD1. Trimming removed 4 bases from V and 5 bases from J; junction bases left unmatched: 3. The CDR3 runs 13 residues. Germline values: CDR1 KGHDR, CDR2 SFDVKD. CDR3 in amino acids: CATSDADRDEQYF. The CDR3 DNA reads TGTGCCACCAGTGACGCGGACAGGGACGAGCAGTACTTC.

The chain joins TRBV4-1 to TRBJ2-5; TRBD1 agrees at 9 bases. The CDR3 is 14 amino acids. J lost 5 bases, V lost 3 bases, and 4 bases had no gene match. Germline V gene data show CDR1 as MGHRA and CDR2 as YSYEKL. CDR3 region: CASSQTGGGETQYF. The CDR3 nucleotides read TGCGCCAGCAGCCAGACAGGGGGTGGTGAGACCCAGTACTTC.

The gene calls are TRBV3-1 (or the pseudogene TRBV3-2) and TRBJ2-4, with a tentative D call TRBD1 (6 bases). The V gene lost 4 bases and the J gene lost 7 bases, with 11 bases spanning the gap. The CDR3 is 13 amino acids. The V gene's germline CDR1 is LGHDT and CDR2 YNNKEL (reference sequence). The CDR3: CASSPGTPNIQYF. In nucleotides, the CDR3 is TGTGCCAGCAGCCCCGGGACACCTAACATTCAGTACTTC.

The chain has TRBV4-3 and TRBJ2-7, with TRBD2 matching over 12 bases. This CDR3 has 15 residues. Per the germline V gene, CDR1 is LGHNA and CDR2 is YSLEER. V lost 2 bases and J lost 2; bases outside the gene matches: 1. This CDR3 is CASSQRTSGTYEQYF. DNA for the CDR3: TGCGCCAGCAGCCAACGGACTAGCGGGACCTACGAGCAGTACTTC.

This clone was seen many times. The sample has other DNA sequences that encode this CDR3 too. The chain combines TRBV10-3 with TRBJ2-3, with D possibly TRBD1 on 5 matching bases. CDR1 is ENHRY, CDR2 SYGVKD, per germline. CDR3 length equals 15 residues. Deletions cut 1 base from V and 1 base from J, with 9 bases between. The CDR3 DNA sequence: TGTGCCATCAGTGAGTGGGGCGGAGGCACAGATACGCAGTATTTT. Protein product: CAISEWGGGTDTQYF.

The chain joins TRBV6-5 to TRBJ1-2, with 9 bases fitting TRBD1. This CDR3 has 14 residues. Trimming removed 5 bases from V and 4 bases from J; junction bases left unmatched: 5. Looked up from germline, CDR1 is MNHEY and CDR2 is SVGAGI. The CDR3 sequence is CASSLTGGIYGYTF. The DNA for the CDR3 is TGTGCCAGCAGTCTCACAGGGGGCATCTATGGCTACACCTTC.

The chain links TRBV6-5 to TRBJ2-3; weak D call: TRBD1 (6 bases). The V end was cut by 0 bases, the J end by 2 bases, with 12 bases between. From germline, CDR1 is MNHEY and CDR2 SVGAGI. CDR3 length equals 16 residues. In nucleotides, the CDR3 is TGTGCCAGCAGTTACTCTGGGGGCAGGTCCACAGATACGCAGTATTTT. Translated: CASSYSGGRSTDTQYF.

The rearrangement joins TRBV5-1 to TRBJ2-6; D is perhaps TRBD1 (6 bases). Germline V gene sequence: CDR1 SGHRS, CDR2 YFSETQ. This CDR3 is built from 17 residues. Trimming left V 2 bases short and J 1 base short, with 13 bases between. CDR3 in amino acids: CASSLSLQGSGANVLTF. The CDR3 DNA reads as TGCGCCAGCAGCTTAAGTCTACAGGGATCTGGGGCCAACGTCCTGACTTTC.

The V and J genes are TRBV19 and TRBJ1-2; D unresolved. V lost 1 base to trimming and J lost 0 bases, with 12 bases between them. The CDR3 has 16 amino acids. Germline V gene sequence: CDR1 LNHDA, CDR2 SQIVND (reference sequence). CDR3 in DNA: TGTGCCAGTAGTATAGCTCCCACGGTAGCTAACTATGGCTACACCTTC. The encoded protein is CASSIAPTVANYGYTF. The variable domain in full, completed from reference TRBV19 and TRBJ1-2, reads DGGITQSPKYLFRKEGQNVTLSCEQNLNHDAMYWYRQDPGQGLRLIYYSQIVNDFQKGDIAEGYSVSREKKESFPLTVTSAQKNPTAFYLCASSIAPTVANYGYTFGSGTRLTVV.

This clone was seen a few times. The chain combines TRBV2 with TRBJ1-1; D might be TRBD1 (6 bases). The CDR3 spans 14 residues. With 4 bases removed from V and 5 bases from J, the gap between germline ends came to 14 bases. CDR1 is SNHLY and CDR2 is FYNNEI in the germline V gene. The CDR3 DNA reads TGTGCCAGCAGTGCGCAGGGGTTTAGAACTGAAGCTTTCTTT. This codes for CASSAQGFRTEAFF.

V and J are TRBV12-5 and TRBJ1-2, with D uncertain. This CDR3 has 11 amino acids. V was clipped by 4 bases and J by 8 bases, with 8 bases between them. In germline, CDR1 is LGHNT, CDR2 FRNRAP. The CDR3 region is CASGSPRGYTF. CDR3 in DNA: TGTGCTAGTGGTTCCCCCAGGGGCTACACCTTC. The variable domain in full, with the rest retrieved from reference TRBV12-5 and TRBJ1-2, is DARVTQTPRHKVTEMGQEVTMRCQPILGHNTVFWYRQTMMQGLELLAYFRNRAPLDDSGMPKDRFSAEMPDATLATLKIQPSEPRDSAVYFCASGSPRGYTFGSGTRLTVV.

The V and J genes are TRBV4-1 and TRBJ2-1, with 10 bases matching TRBD2. The CDR3 runs 17 residues. V lost 0 bases, J lost 6 bases, and 8 bases stayed unmatched. Germline-derived CDR1 and CDR2 are MGHRA and YSYEKL. The CDR3, as DNA: TGCGCCAGCAGCCAAGATCTCGTAGCGGGAGGCTTCAATGAGCAGTTCTTC. This translates into CASSQDLVAGGFNEQFF.

J is TRBJ2-7 and V is TRBV7-2, with D maybe TRBD2 (6 bases). In germline, CDR1 is SGHTA, CDR2 FQGNSA. The CDR3 is made up of 15 amino acids. The V gene lost 0 bases and the J gene lost 5 bases, with 14 bases spanning the gap. CDR3 region: CASSLARDSLDEQYF. Here the CDR3 DNA reads TGTGCCAGCAGCTTAGCCAGGGACTCCCTCGACGAGCAGTACTTC.

The chain links TRBV19 to TRBJ2-7; 7 nucleotides line up with TRBD1. The CDR3 spans 17 residues. Germline V CDR1 and CDR2: LNHDA, SQIVND (reference sequence). With V trimmed by 3 bases and J by 4 bases, 15 bases remained unmatched. The CDR3 DNA sequence: TGTGCCAGTAGTATTGTAGGCGAGGGGGCGAAGATTTACGAGCAGTACTTC. This sequence encodes CASSIVGEGAKIYEQYF.

The CDR3 coding sequence is TGTGCCAGCAGTGATCTTTGGACAGGGACGAATGAGCAGTTCTTC. Translated: CASSDLWTGTNEQFF. The V gene is TRBV25-1, the J gene TRBJ2-1; TRBD1 aligns across 8 bases. The V gene's germline CDR1 is MGHDK and CDR2 SYGVNS. V shed 3 bases, J shed 7 bases, and the junction held 8 bases outside the gene matches. CDR3 length equals 15 residues. The full variable domain, rest sourced from reference TRBV25-1 and TRBJ2-1, is EADIYQTPRYLVIGTGKKITLECSQTMGHDKMYWYQQDPGMELHLIHYSYGVNSTEKGDLSSESTVSRIRTEHFPLTLESARPSHTSQYLCASSDLWTGTNEQFFGPGTRLTVL.

This chain links TRBV27 with TRBJ1-2; 12 nucleotides align to TRBD1. The trim removed 5 bases at V and 10 bases at J, leaving 5 bases unmatched. The length of the CDR3 is 13 residues. The germline CDR1 and CDR2 sequences are MNHEY and SMNVEV (reference sequence). DNA of the CDR3: TGTGCCAGCAGTCCCGGGACAGGGGGCGTCTACACCTTC. Translating gives CASSPGTGGVYTF.

The count of this clone is one. This sequence joins TRBV28 and TRBJ2-3; 9 bases agree with TRBD2. This CDR3 region has 15 residues. Trimming at V came to 2 bases and at J to 2 bases, leaving 2 bases not matched to a gene. CDR1 and CDR2 (germline): MDHEN, SYDVKM. The CDR3 sequence is CASSLGGRATDTQYF. The CDR3 nucleotides read TGTGCCAGCAGTTTAGGCGGGAGGGCCACAGATACGCAGTATTTT.

The V and J genes are TRBV30 and TRBJ1-3; 7 bases agree with TRBD1. The CDR3 covers 14 residues. Germline CDR1 is GTSNPN and CDR2 is SVGIG (reference sequence). Trimming removed 1 base from V and 2 bases from J; junction bases left unmatched: 2. The CDR3 protein is CAWSDGQAGNTIYF. CDR3 nucleotide sequence: TGTGCCTGGAGTGACGGACAGGCTGGAAACACCATATATTTT.

CDR3 in amino acids: CASRVAGGTREQFF. DNA of the CDR3: TGTGCCAGCAGGGTAGCGGGAGGGACGAGGGAGCAGTTCTTC. V and J are TRBV6-5 and TRBJ2-1; 11 nucleotides agree with TRBD2. Germline CDR1 and CDR2: MNHEY and SVGAGI. Trimming took 6 bases from V and 10 from J; bases not matched to a gene: 8. There are 14 residues in the CDR3.

J is TRBJ2-2 and V is TRBV24-1; D may be TRBD2 (6 bases). This CDR3 has 13 amino acids. The V gene lost 9 bases and the J gene lost 5 bases, with 12 bases spanning the gap. Per germline, CDR1 KGHDR and CDR2 SFDVKD. CDR3 in amino acids: CATGGSGTGELFF. For the CDR3, the DNA is TGTGCCACCGGGGGTAGCGGAACCGGGGAGCTGTTTTTT.

The chain has TRBV18 and TRBJ1-1; D is perhaps TRBD1 (5 bases). Germline V lookup: CDR1 KGHSH, CDR2 LQKENI. Deletions cut 0 bases from V and 3 bases from J, with 8 bases between. The CDR3 totals 14 residues. This CDR3 is CASSPPGGDTEAFF. The DNA for the CDR3 is TGTGCCAGCTCACCACCGGGGGGAGACACTGAAGCTTTCTTT.

This rearrangement joins TRBV9 to TRBJ1-2; no clear D. Germline assignment: CDR1 SGDLS and CDR2 YYNGEE. Trimming cost V 4 bases and J 0 bases, with 13 bases left between them. This CDR3 comprises 15 residues. CDR3 region: CASSSSGLSNYGYTF. The CDR3 region has the DNA TGTGCCAGCAGCAGCTCAGGACTGTCTAACTATGGCTACACCTTC.

The rearrangement joins TRBV5-1 to TRBJ1-1, with TRBD1 matching over 9 bases. This CDR3 spans 15 amino acids. The germline gives CDR1 SGHRS, CDR2 YFSETQ. V shed 0 bases and J 2 bases; nucleotides not matched to a gene: 2. CDR3 bases: TGCGCCAGCAGCTTGGAACAGGGGGCAAACACTGAAGCTTTCTTT. Translated, it gives CASSLEQGANTEAFF.

The chain employs TRBV30 and TRBJ2-1; 12 bases match TRBD2. The germline gives CDR1 GTSNPN, CDR2 SVGIG (reference sequence). V lost 1 base, J lost 7 bases, and 8 bases stayed unmatched. CDR3 length equals 16 residues. CDR3 protein: CAWSEPLAGGRNEQFF. The CDR3 region has the DNA TGTGCCTGGAGTGAACCTCTAGCGGGAGGGAGGAATGAGCAGTTCTTC.

The chain combines TRBV28 with TRBJ1-1, with D maybe TRBD1 (5 bases). Germline-derived CDR1 and CDR2 are MDHEN and SYDVKM. V was cut by 6 bases and J by 6 bases, with 17 bases left in between. The CDR3 runs to 14 residues. This CDR3 reads CASRPGVAPPEAFF. For the CDR3, the DNA is TGTGCCAGCAGACCGGGGGTAGCACCTCCTGAAGCTTTCTTT.